The T cell receptor (beta chain) described here comes from a study of blood T cell repertoires in COVID-19. Overall study: Samples came from the United States, Italy and Spain, spanning acute and convalescent COVID-19. Nucleic acid was either cDNA or gDNA, and it came from T cells, B-cell-depleted T cells, or PBMCs.

In the original analysis: Estimation of nucleated cell counts relied on the amplification of reference gene primers. Only in-frame clones appear in the TCRdb table, and some are missing; sequencing was by immunoSEQ multiplex PCR. The DNA was the basis for D and trimming; V, J and clone size are from that table. There are 150,000 to 200,000 clones in the sample; 86% occur only once, and 0.99% lies in the top ten. CDR3 length: 15 residues. The V gene lost 4 bases and the J gene lost 2 bases, with 18 bases spanning the gap. Germline lookup yields CDR1 SQVTM and CDR2 ANQGSEA. This receptor was identified in a man aged 18 to 29 with acute or convalescent COVID-19. Sequences were obtained from peripheral blood. The rearrangement links TRBV29-1 to TRBJ2-7; D perhaps matches TRBD2 (7 bases). CDR3 sequence reads: CSVVSRGGGTYEQYF. The CDR3 DNA is TGCAGCGTTGTATCTCGGGGAGGGGGAACCTACGAGCAGTACTTC.